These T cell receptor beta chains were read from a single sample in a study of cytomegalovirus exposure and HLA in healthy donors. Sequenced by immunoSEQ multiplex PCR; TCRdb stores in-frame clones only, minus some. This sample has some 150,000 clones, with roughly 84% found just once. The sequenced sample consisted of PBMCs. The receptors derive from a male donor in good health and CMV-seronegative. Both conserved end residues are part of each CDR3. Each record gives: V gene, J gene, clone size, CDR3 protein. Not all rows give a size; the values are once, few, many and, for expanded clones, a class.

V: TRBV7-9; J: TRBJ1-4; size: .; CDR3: CASSLSRQGGGEKLFF
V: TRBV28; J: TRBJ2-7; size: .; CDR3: CASSPSGRLGEQYF
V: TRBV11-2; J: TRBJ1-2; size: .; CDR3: CASGKYTGSRGYTF
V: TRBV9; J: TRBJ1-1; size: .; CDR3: CASSVGGLSEAFF
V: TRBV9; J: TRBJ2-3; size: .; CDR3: CASSIQQGRGTDTQYF
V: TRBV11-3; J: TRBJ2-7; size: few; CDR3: CASSSYGTSHEQYF
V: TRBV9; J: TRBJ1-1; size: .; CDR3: CASSVVAELNTEAFF
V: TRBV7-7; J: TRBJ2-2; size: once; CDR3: CASSLSAGELFF
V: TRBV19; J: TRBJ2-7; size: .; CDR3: CASQPGSSYEQYF
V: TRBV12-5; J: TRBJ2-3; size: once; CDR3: CASGSAGGGDTQYF
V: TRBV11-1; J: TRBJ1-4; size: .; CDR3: CASSPQEVEKLFF
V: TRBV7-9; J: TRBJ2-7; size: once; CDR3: CASSTTGQNLEVGYEQYF
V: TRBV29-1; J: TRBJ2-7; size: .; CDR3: CSARGPKGGSTYEQYF
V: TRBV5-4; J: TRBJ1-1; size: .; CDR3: CASSLGQLMNTEAFF
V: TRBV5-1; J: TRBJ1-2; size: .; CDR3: CASSLSGGGYGYTF
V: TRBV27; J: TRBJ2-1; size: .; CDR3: CASSPPTAGYNEQFF
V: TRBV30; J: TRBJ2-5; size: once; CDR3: CAWRLAETQYF
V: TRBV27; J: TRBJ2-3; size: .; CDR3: CASSPSTDTQYF
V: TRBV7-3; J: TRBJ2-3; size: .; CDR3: CASSPRPQLGGETDTQYF
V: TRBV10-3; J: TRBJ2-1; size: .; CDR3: CAITSGGNEQFF
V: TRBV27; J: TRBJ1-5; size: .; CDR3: CASSLAGDRSYREPQHF
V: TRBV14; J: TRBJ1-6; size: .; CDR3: CASSHLGRGAALSPLHF